These 9 T cell receptor beta chains were all obtained from the same sample, sequenced in a study of cytomegalovirus exposure and HLA in healthy donors. Use of 60 Vbeta and 13 Jbeta primers characterized the PCR. The repertoire was sequenced with immunoSEQ multiplex PCR; TCRdb's copy has only in-frame clones and lacks some. In the table there are about 160,000 clones, approximately 77% of which are singletons. The sequenced sample was PBMCs. The receptors shown here come from a male donor in good health and CMV-seronegative.

The chain couples TRBV4-2 to TRBJ2-7; TRBD1 might be the D (6 bases). The CDR3 runs to 15 residues. Germline CDR1 is LGHNA and CDR2 is YNFKEQ. Trimming removed 3 bases at V and 6 bases at J, with 18 bases between. In DNA form, the CDR3 reads TGTGCCAGCAGCCAGATCCTGGGGGAGACAGGCGAGCAGTACTTC. Amino acids: CASSQILGETGEQYF.

The gene calls are TRBV19 and TRBJ2-2; the match to TRBD1 covers 8 bases. The germline gives CDR1 LNHDA, CDR2 SQIVND (reference sequence). CDR3 length equals 13 residues. The V segment lost 8 bases and the J segment 4 bases; nucleotides outside the gene matches: 3. This CDR3 reads CASRTGFTGELFF. The CDR3 DNA sequence: TGTGCCAGTCGGACAGGGTTCACCGGGGAGCTGTTTTTT.

The rearrangement links TRBV27 to TRBJ1-6; unclear D gene. This CDR3 spans 15 amino acids. Trimming removed 2 bases from V and 2 bases from J, with 7 bases in between. CDR1 MNHEY and CDR2 SMNVEV come from the germline V gene (reference sequence). CDR3 DNA sequence: TGTGCCAGCAGTTTAGGTCCTACCTATAATTCACCCCTCCACTTT. It specifies CASSLGPTYNSPLHF.

This clone was recorded only once. DNA for the CDR3: TGTGCCAGCATGCCTGGGCGGGAGGGGTTCACCGGGGAGCTGTTTTTT. It is translated as CASMPGREGFTGELFF. The chain links TRBV19 to TRBJ2-2; 9 bases agree with TRBD2. The CDR3 covers 16 residues. V was pared by 9 bases and J by 4 bases, with 12 bases of the junction left unmatched. Germline lookup yields CDR1 LNHDA and CDR2 SQIVND (reference sequence).

The table lists this clone with a few counts. The gene calls are TRBV6-5 and TRBJ1-4, with 9 positions matching TRBD1. This CDR3 is built from 16 residues. V was clipped by 2 bases and J by 4 bases; unmatched bases: 5. Germline CDR1 and CDR2: MNHEY and SVGAGI. In DNA form, the CDR3 reads TGTGCCAGCAGTTACACTGGGACAGGGTTTAATGAAAAACTGTTTTTT. It encodes CASSYTGTGFNEKLFF.

The V call is TRBV7-7, the J call TRBJ2-1, with D tentatively TRBD2 (6 bases). The ends were cut back, 8 bases at V and 9 bases at J, with 17 bases in the middle. Germline V CDR1 and CDR2: SSHAT, FNYEAQ (reference sequence). CDR3 length: 13 residues. CDR3 DNA sequence: TGTGCCAGCGGGCGGGATAGGGGAGGTGAGCAGTTCTTC. As protein: CASGRDRGGEQFF.

The V and J genes are TRBV5-4 and TRBJ2-7; the D gene is possibly TRBD2 (5 bases). V was trimmed by 0 bases and J by 6 bases, leaving 13 bases between them. Germline V gene lookup returns CDR1 SGHNT and CDR2 YYREEE (reference sequence). The CDR3 runs to 14 residues. This chain's CDR3 is CASSLEARVGEQYF. CDR3 DNA sequence: TGTGCCAGCAGCTTGGAAGCGCGGGTTGGCGAGCAGTACTTC.

The chain's CDR3 is CASSQGGQGVQPQHF. For the CDR3, the DNA is TGCGCCAGCAGCCAGGGGGGACAGGGGGTTCAGCCCCAGCATTTT. The J gene is TRBJ1-5, the V gene TRBV4-3; 11 nucleotides match TRBD1. The V and J ends lost 3 bases and 6 bases, in that order; junction bases with no gene match: 4. The CDR3 runs 15 residues. The germline V gene has CDR1 LGHNA and CDR2 YSLEER.

The J gene is TRBJ1-5, the V gene TRBV5-6; D gene ambiguous. The length of the CDR3 is 14 residues. V was cut by 2 bases and J by 6 bases, with 12 bases left in between. Germline V gene sequence: CDR1 SGHDT, CDR2 YYEEEE. As DNA, the CDR3 is TGTGCCAGCAGCTTTGGCGGGGTAGGTCAGCCCCAGCATTTT. It encodes CASSFGGVGQPQHF.